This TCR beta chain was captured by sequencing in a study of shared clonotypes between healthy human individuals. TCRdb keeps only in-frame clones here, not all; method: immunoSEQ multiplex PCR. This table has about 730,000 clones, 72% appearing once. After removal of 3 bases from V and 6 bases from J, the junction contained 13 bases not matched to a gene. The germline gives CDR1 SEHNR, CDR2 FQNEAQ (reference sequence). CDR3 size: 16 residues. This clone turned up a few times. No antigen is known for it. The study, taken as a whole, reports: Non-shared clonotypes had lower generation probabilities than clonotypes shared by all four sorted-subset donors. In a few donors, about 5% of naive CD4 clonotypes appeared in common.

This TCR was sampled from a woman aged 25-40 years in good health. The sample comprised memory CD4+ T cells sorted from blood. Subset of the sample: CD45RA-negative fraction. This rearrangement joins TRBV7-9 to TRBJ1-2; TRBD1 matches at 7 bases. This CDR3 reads CASSFSRGRTANGYTF. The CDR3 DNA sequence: TGTGCCAGCAGCTTTAGCAGGGGGAGGACAGCAAATGGCTACACCTTC.